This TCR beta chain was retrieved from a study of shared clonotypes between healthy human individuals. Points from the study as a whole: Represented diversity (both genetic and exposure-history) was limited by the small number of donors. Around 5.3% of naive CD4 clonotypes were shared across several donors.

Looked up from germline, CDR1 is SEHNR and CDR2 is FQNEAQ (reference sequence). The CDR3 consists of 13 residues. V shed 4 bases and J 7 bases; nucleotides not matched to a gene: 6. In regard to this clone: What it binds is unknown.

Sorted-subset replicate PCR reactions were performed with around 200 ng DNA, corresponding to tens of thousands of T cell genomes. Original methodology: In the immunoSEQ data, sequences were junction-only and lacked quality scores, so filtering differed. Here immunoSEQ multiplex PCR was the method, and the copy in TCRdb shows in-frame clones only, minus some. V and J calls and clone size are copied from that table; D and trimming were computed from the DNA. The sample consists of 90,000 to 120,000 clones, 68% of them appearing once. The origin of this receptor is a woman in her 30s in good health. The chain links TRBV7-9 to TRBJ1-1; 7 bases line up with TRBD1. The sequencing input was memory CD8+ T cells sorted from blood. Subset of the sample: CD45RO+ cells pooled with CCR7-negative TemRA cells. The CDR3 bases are TGTGCCAGCAGCTCGCTTGGGACAGTTGAAGCTTTCTTT. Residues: CASSSLGTVEAFF. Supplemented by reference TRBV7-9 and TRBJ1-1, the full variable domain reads DTGVSQNPRHKITKRGQNVTFRCDPISEHNRLYWYRQTLGQGPEFLTYFQNEAQLEKSRLLSDRFSAERPKGSFSTLEIQRTEQGDSAMYLCASSSLGTVEAFFGQGTRLTVV.